This T cell receptor beta chain was identified during a study of blood T cell repertoires in COVID-19. This CDR3 is built from 15 residues. The germline V gene encodes CDR1 LGHNA and CDR2 YSLEER. Trimming took 0 bases from V and 9 from J, leaving 17 bases between them. Some clones are missing from TCRdb's copy, which holds only in-frame ones; the method was immunoSEQ multiplex PCR. The sample has about 180,000 clones, 82% seen once. This clone has just a few counts. This TCR was recovered from a woman in her 70s with acute or convalescent COVID-19. The chain has TRBV4-3 and TRBJ2-5; no firm D call. Material: peripheral blood. DNA for the CDR3: TGCGCCAGCAGCCAAGAGGCGGCCCCCGGGTTGGCCCAGTACTTC. It yields the protein CASSQEAAPGLAQYF.